The T cell receptor beta chain under discussion was sequenced for a study of radiotherapy plus CTLA-4 blockade in lung cancer. Study information: Objective responses arose in roughly 17% of patients, and 31% experienced disease control. Study-level points and caveats: Expansion in blood of tumor-derived TCR clones was seen after radiotherapy plus ipilimumab. According to reports, early shifts in blood T cell clones, alongside interferon-beta, forecast response most accurately.

Regarding this clone: Antigen unknown.

The CDR3 has 14 residues. The germline V gene has CDR1 SGHRS and CDR2 YFSETQ. Trimming took off 3 bases at V and 2 bases at J, with 10 bases between the two ends. Ipilimumab-mediated CTLA-4 blockade plus focal radiation was given to patients having chemo-refractory metastatic non-small-cell lung cancer. The assay was immunoSEQ multiplex PCR, and TCRdb's table has in-frame clones only and misses some. This sample has about 77,000 clones, with under 75% found just once. The V gene is TRBV5-1, the J gene TRBJ2-3, with D hard to call. This TCR was recovered from a human donor with non-small cell lung cancer whose response to radiotherapy plus ipilimumab could not be evaluated. Material: peripheral blood, obtained from a patient treated with radiotherapy plus ipilimumab. As DNA, the CDR3 is TGCGCCAGCAGCTCGAGCCTATACACAGATACGCAGTATTTT. It specifies CASSSSLYTDTQYF.